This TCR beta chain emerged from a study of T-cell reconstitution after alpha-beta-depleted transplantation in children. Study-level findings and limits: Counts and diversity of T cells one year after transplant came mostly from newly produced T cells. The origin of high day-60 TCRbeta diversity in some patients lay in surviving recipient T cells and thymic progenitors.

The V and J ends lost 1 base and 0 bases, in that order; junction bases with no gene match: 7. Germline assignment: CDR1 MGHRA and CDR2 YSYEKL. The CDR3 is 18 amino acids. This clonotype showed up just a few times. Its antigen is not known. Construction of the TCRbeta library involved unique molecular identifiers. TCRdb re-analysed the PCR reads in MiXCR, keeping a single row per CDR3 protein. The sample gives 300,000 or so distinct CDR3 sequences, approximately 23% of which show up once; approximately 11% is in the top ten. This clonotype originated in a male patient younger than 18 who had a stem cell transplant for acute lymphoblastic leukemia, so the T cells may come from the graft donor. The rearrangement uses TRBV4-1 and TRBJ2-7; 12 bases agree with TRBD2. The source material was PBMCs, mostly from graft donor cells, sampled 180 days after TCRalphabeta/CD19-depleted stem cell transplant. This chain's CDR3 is CASSQGTSGMRGSYEQYF. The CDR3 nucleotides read TGCGCCAGCAGCCAAGGGACTAGCGGGATGAGAGGCTCCTACGAGCAGTACTTC.